Shown below are 15 T cell receptor beta chains from a single sample sequenced in a study of vaccination and CD4 T cells after COVID-19. No cognate antigen is known for these TCRs. The Oncomine TCR Beta short-read assay generated sequence data from the DNA of cultured CD4+ T cells. A single record per CDR3 protein comes from TCRdb applying MiXCR to the PCR reads. Of some 17,000 distinct CDR3 sequences in the sample, 60% to 65% were seen once. Treatment: roughly 10-day PBMC culture with coronavirus spike peptide pools or control peptides (ViraFEST assay). The specimen was CD4+ T cells from blood, cultured in vitro. The source is a human donor who had recovered from COVID-19.

The rearrangement links TRBV2 to TRBJ1-1, with TRBD1 as a possible D gene (5 bases). The germline CDR1 and CDR2 sequences are SNHLY and FYNNEI. The CDR3 extends over 14 amino acids. The DNA of the CDR3 is TGTGCAGACAAACGGGGGGGGGTTAAGACTGAAGCTTTCTTT. This encodes CADKRGGVKTEAFF.

This chain uses TRBV7-2 with TRBJ2-1, with D uncertain. V lost 3 bases to trimming and J lost 0 bases, with 9 bases between them. The CDR3 is 15 amino acids. Germline V gives CDR1 SGHTA, CDR2 FQGNSA. The CDR3 protein is CASSLGSVSYNEQFF. The CDR3 coding sequence is TGTGCCAGCAGCTTGGGGTCTGTCTCCTACAATGAGCAGTTCTTC.

The rearrangement joins TRBV12-3 or TRBV12-4 to TRBJ1-1; no clear D gene. The germline V and J ends were trimmed by 5 bases and 10 bases, with 14 bases remaining between them. The CDR3 is 12 residues long. The CDR3 DNA sequence: TGTGCCAGCAGTCGCCGACCTAAGGTAGCTTTCTTT. Amino acid sequence: CASSRRPKVAFF.

The chain has TRBV7-2 and TRBJ2-7; a weak D match, TRBD1 (6 bases). Germline loops: CDR1 SGHTA, CDR2 FQGNSA. V lost 5 bases and J lost 4, with 18 bases in between. This CDR3 has 15 residues. The CDR3 loop is CASSPTGTPRYEQYF. The DNA of the CDR3 is TGTGCCAGCAGCCCGACCGGGACACCAAGATACGAGCAGTACTTC.

This sequence joins TRBV25-1 and TRBJ1-6; no reliable D call. V was cut by 2 bases and J by 9 bases, with 11 bases left in between. Germline loops: CDR1 MGHDK, CDR2 SYGVNS. The CDR3 contains 14 residues. This CDR3 is CASSEHGEASPLHF. As DNA, the CDR3 is TGTGCCAGCAGTGAACATGGGGAGGCTTCACCCCTCCACTTT.

This chain uses TRBV9 with TRBJ2-1; D call uncertain. The CDR3 loop spans 15 amino acids. The V gene lost 4 bases and the J gene lost 1 base, with 12 bases spanning the gap. Germline V gives CDR1 SGDLS, CDR2 YYNGEE. The CDR3 bases are TGTGCCAGCAGCACCACCCAAGAGTCCTACAATGAGCAGTTCTTC. Translation: CASSTTQESYNEQFF.

V gene TRBV7-2 combines with J gene TRBJ2-3; weak D call: TRBD1 (6 bases). Trimming shortened V by 3 bases and J by 6 bases, and 10 bases separated the two germline ends. Germline-derived CDR1 and CDR2 are SGHTA and FQGNSA. This CDR3 is built from 13 residues. CDR3 amino acids: CASSLGASDTQYF. The CDR3 region has the DNA TGTGCCAGCAGCTTGGGGGCGTCCGATACGCAGTATTTT.

The table lists this clonotype with a few counts. The gene calls are TRBV19 and TRBJ1-2; D may be TRBD1 (5 bases). V gave up 4 bases and J gave up 6 bases, with 12 bases separating them. Germline CDR1 and CDR2: LNHDA and SQIVND (reference sequence). CDR3 length: 13 amino acids. The CDR3 reads CASSRQGENGYTF. In DNA, the CDR3 is TGTGCCAGTAGTAGGCAGGGAGAAAATGGCTACACCTTC.

This rearrangement joins TRBV7-9 to TRBJ2-1; 10 nucleotides align to TRBD2. J lost 7 bases, V lost 1 base, and 4 bases had no gene match. The CDR3 covers 15 residues. Germline CDR1 is SEHNR and CDR2 is FQNEAQ (reference sequence). As DNA, the CDR3 is TGTGCCAGCAGCTTAGGGTCTAGCGGGAGTAATGAGCAGTTCTTC. Translating gives CASSLGSSGSNEQFF.

This clonotype was found once. The gene calls are TRBV4-2 and TRBJ1-6, with D maybe TRBD1 (5 bases). The CDR3 has 16 amino acids. The V end was cut by 0 bases, the J end by 6 bases, with 12 bases between. CDR1 LGHNA and CDR2 YNFKEQ come from the germline V gene. CDR3 amino acids: CASSQDPGRGNSPLHF. DNA of the CDR3: TGTGCCAGCAGCCAAGATCCGGGGAGGGGTAATTCACCCCTCCACTTT.

This chain uses TRBV6-2 or TRBV6-3 with TRBJ2-1, with 8 bases identical to TRBD2. The CDR3 sequence is 16 residues long. Trimming cost V 6 bases and J 7 bases; bases outside gene matches: 14. Germline V CDR1 and CDR2: MNHEY, SVGEGT. The CDR3 region has the DNA TGTGCCAGCAGCCCCCCCGGAGCGGGAGAGCTGAATGAGCAGTTCTTC. As protein: CASSPPGAGELNEQFF.

The genes are TRBV29-1 and TRBJ2-7; 8 nucleotides agree with TRBD2. The V gene end was trimmed by 7 bases and the J gene end by 3 bases; junction bases not matched to a gene: 11. The CDR3 has 14 amino acids. Germline lookup yields CDR1 SQVTM and CDR2 ANQGSEA. CDR3: CSAKKAGALYEQYF. For the CDR3, the DNA is TGCAGCGCAAAGAAAGCGGGAGCACTCTACGAGCAGTACTTC.

A few counts support this clonotype. The V and J genes are TRBV10-2 and TRBJ1-2; D unclear. The germline V and J ends were trimmed by 0 bases and 6 bases, with 14 bases remaining between them. Per the germline V gene, CDR1 is WSHSY and CDR2 is SAAADI. CDR3 length equals 15 residues. For the CDR3, the DNA is TGCGCCAGCAGTGAGTCGGCCCGATCTCCCGATGGCTACACCTTC. This encodes CASSESARSPDGYTF.

The chain has TRBV5-4 and TRBJ1-1; no definite D call. Germline CDR1 is SGHNT and CDR2 is YYREEE (reference sequence). V was pared by 1 base and J by 0 bases, with 10 bases between. CDR3 length: 15 amino acids. For the CDR3, the DNA is TGTGCCAGCAGCTTGACGGGCGGGGTGAACACTGAAGCTTTCTTT. Translated, it gives CASSLTGGVNTEAFF.

V gene TRBV7-9 combines with J gene TRBJ2-7; TRBD2 might be the D (6 bases). The CDR3 is made up of 14 amino acids. V shed 5 bases and J shed 3 bases, with 14 bases lying between them. Germline values: CDR1 SEHNR, CDR2 FQNEAQ (reference sequence). CDR3 region: CASSPAGLHYEQYF. The CDR3 DNA reads as TGTGCCAGCAGCCCAGCGGGTCTCCACTACGAGCAGTACTTC.